This T cell receptor (beta chain) comes out of a study of blood T cells in healthy people across ages. This clonotype has more than one count but fewer than ten. Next came a second PCR, run for about 6 to 12 cycles, which used a sample-barcoded 5' primer along with a J-beta primer mix. TCRdb reanalysed the 5' RACE reads using MiXCR and keeps one entry per CDR3 protein. Among roughly 1,700,000 distinct CDR3 sequences listed, over 25% were seen once. The sample taken for sequencing was blood. This clonotype was obtained from a woman in her 30s in good health.

The CDR3 is CASSITFNYGYTF. CDR3 coding DNA: TGTGCCAGCAGTATAACCTTTAACTATGGCTACACCTTC. The rearrangement joins TRBV27 to TRBJ1-2; D is unclear. CDR3 length equals 13 residues. CDR1 MNHEY and CDR2 SMNVEV come from the germline V gene (reference sequence). V lost 5 bases to trimming and J lost 1 base, with 8 bases between them.